A single sample is the source of the 4 T cell receptor beta chains below, sequenced in a study of blood T cell repertoires in COVID-19. The assay was immunoSEQ multiplex PCR, and TCRdb's table has in-frame clones only and misses some. This sample carries 250,000 to 350,000 clones, roughly 89% of them seen once, and the ten largest clones take 3%. Material: peripheral blood. These receptors were taken from a woman aged 25-40 years with active or convalescent COVID-19.

This rearrangement joins TRBV2 to TRBJ2-5; 9 positions match TRBD2. This CDR3 spans 16 amino acids. Per the germline V gene, CDR1 is SNHLY and CDR2 is FYNNEI. V shed 7 bases and J 1 base; nucleotides not matched to a gene: 10. In nucleotides, the CDR3 is TGTGCCAGCAAATCCCCGACTAGCGGCCCCCAAGAGACCCAGTACTTC. Its protein is CASKSPTSGPQETQYF.

The chain couples TRBV7-8 to TRBJ1-2, with TRBD1 as a possible D gene (5 bases). Deletions cut 2 bases from V and 5 bases from J, with 12 bases between. This CDR3 spans 14 amino acids. The germline V gene has CDR1 SGHVS and CDR2 FQNEAQ. CDR3 DNA: TGTGCCAGCAGCTTACGGTCTAGGGGTTATGGCTACACCTTC. Translating it yields CASSLRSRGYGYTF.

This clone has only one observation. This rearrangement joins TRBV7-8 to TRBJ2-5; 7 nucleotides line up with TRBD2. Unmatched junction bases numbered 3, after V lost 1 base and J lost 1 base. CDR3 size: 15 residues. Germline CDR1 and CDR2: SGHVS and FQNEAQ. The CDR3 spells CASSLVGTTQETQYF. In DNA form, the CDR3 reads TGTGCCAGCAGCTTAGTAGGGACTACCCAAGAGACCCAGTACTTC.

Only one count was recorded for this clone. CDR3 bases: TGTGCCAGCTCTCCCTCGGACAGGACTACTGGAAACACCATATATTTT. This translates into CASSPSDRTTGNTIYF. The chain carries TRBV18 and TRBJ1-3, with 7 bases identical to TRBD1. CDR1 and CDR2 (germline): KGHSH, LQKENI. This CDR3 has 16 residues. Trimming at V came to 6 bases and at J to 2 bases, leaving 10 bases not matched to a gene.